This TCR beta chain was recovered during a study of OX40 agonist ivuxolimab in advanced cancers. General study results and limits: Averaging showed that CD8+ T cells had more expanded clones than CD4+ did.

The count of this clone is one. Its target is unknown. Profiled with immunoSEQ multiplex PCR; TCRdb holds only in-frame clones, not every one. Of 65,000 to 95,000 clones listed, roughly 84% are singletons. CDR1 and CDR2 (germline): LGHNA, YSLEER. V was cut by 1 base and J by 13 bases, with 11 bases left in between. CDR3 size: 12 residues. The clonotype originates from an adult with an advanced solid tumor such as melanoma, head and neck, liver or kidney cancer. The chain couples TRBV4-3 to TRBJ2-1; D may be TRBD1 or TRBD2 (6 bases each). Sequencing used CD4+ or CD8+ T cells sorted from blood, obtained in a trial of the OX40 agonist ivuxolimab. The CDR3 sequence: CASSQGSGGQFF. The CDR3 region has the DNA TGCGCCAGCAGCCAAGGATCCGGGGGCCAGTTCTTC.